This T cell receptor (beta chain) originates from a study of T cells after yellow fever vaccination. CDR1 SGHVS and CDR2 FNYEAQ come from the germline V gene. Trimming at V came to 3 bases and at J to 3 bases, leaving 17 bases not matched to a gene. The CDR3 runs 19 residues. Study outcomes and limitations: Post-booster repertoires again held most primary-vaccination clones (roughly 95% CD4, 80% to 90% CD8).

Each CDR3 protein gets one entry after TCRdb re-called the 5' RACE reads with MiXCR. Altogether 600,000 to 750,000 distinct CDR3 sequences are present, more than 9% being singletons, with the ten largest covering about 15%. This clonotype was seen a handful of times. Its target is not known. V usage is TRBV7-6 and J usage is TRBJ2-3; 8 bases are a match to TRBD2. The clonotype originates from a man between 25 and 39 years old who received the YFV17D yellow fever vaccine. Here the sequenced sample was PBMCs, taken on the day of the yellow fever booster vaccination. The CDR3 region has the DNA TGTGCCAGCAGCTTGAGGTGGCAAGCGGGAGAGTGGGGGACAGATACGCAGTATTTT. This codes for CASSLRWQAGEWGTDTQYF.